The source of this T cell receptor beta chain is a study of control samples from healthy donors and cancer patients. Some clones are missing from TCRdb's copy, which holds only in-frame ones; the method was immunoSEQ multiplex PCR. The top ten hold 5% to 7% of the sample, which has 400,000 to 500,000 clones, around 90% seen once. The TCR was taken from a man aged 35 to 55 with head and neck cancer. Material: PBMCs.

The CDR3 region is CASSFSSGAGQPQHF. DNA for the CDR3: TGTGCCAGCAGCTTTAGTTCAGGGGCAGGGCAGCCCCAGCATTTT. The rearrangement links TRBV7-2 to TRBJ1-5; weak D call: TRBD1 (6 bases). Trimming cost V 3 bases and J 7 bases, with 16 bases left between them. The germline gives CDR1 SGHTA, CDR2 FQGNSA. The CDR3 runs 15 residues.